The table lists the clone carrying this TCR beta chain with many counts. The ends were cut back, 6 bases at V and 3 bases at J, with 15 bases in the middle. Germline V gene sequence: CDR1 DFQATT, CDR2 SNEGSKA (reference sequence). The CDR3 runs 14 residues. This entry belongs to a study of T-cell reconstitution after alpha-beta-depleted transplantation in children. The TCRbeta library incorporated unique molecular identifiers. TCRdb passed the PCR reads through MiXCR, listing each CDR3 protein once. The sample has 210,000 or so distinct CDR3 sequences, approximately 10% seen once; the top ten hold roughly 27%.

The chain recombines TRBV20-1 with TRBJ2-1; TRBD1 or TRBD2 may be the D gene (6 bases each). Specimen: PBMCs, collected before TCRalphabeta/CD19-depleted stem cell transplant. This TCR was recovered from a child less than two years old with acute myeloid leukemia, due to receive a stem cell transplant. The CDR3 region has the DNA TGCAGTGCCCGTCTGAGGGGGGTCTACAATGAGCAGTTCTTC. This gives the protein CSARLRGVYNEQFF.